The entry that follows covers one T cell receptor (beta chain) sequence. The specificity of this receptor is unknown. Per-base quality was not reported, and no clone a single base away is much larger than it. The data are from a study of molecular identifiers for immune sequencing clone quantification (dated by TCRdb to the late 2010s). A note on the overall study: For a replicate experiment, RNA from around 20,000 or 100,000 naive CD8 T cells was divided into five aliquots, of which four were sequenced. The study was a methods study using CD8 T cells to benchmark molecular-identifier clustering-based TCR repertoire sequencing (MIDCIRS) and TCR RNA copy counting.

Here is what the overall study found, with its caveats: Spiked-in Jurkat TCR RNA equivalent to a single cell was reported to be detectable even among more than 900,000 naive CD8 T cells. In CMV-specific effector cells, over 99% of molecules were held by clones above 20 RNA copies, whereas under 1% of molecules were held by such clones in naive cells. Modeling gave roughly 3 recovered TCR RNA copies per cell versus roughly 10 by digital PCR, implying around 33% capture efficiency. Spiked-in Jurkat TCR RNA (roughly 10 copies' worth), which is not part of the donor repertoire, was contained in the naive libraries. Identical TCR molecules sharing a barcode could cause highly expanded clone sizes to be underestimated. When barcode sub-clustering was left out, chimeric consensus sequences inflated TCR diversity, with chimeras reaching as high as 47%.

The library came from PCR. TCRdb shows the sequencer as Illumina HiSeq 4000. Bulk TCR libraries were generated as previously described, with the TCR primers listed in Table S5 used. Purification of total RNA was performed with the Qiagen AllPrep DNA/RNA kit. Before analysis, reads from multiple sequencing runs of the same library were pooled. The published analysis was carried out like this. Reads were retained only if the reads had an exact TCR constant sequence, and the retained reads were trimmed to 150 nt and grouped according to their 12-nt molecular barcodes. Reads in each barcode group were sub-clustered using a 15% Levenshtein threshold, and a quality-weighted consensus sequence was built for each RNA molecule. Non-functional sequences were excluded, and lower-count sequences lying one edit away from another sequence were also excluded. Barcode sub-clusters with fewer than 20% of the maximum read count were removed, based on fitting two negative binomial distributions. The public reads were run again by TCRdb, first through fastp at Q25 and then through MiXCR, and only productive beta chains were kept. Each entry is one CDR3 protein sequence, shown with its most common DNA and genes. What appears here as the V and J calls and clone size reflects TCRdb's work, not the paper's. Here the sample has about 640,000 distinct CDR3 sequences; just under 20% occur a single time. Of the sample, 0.7% to 1% falls within the top ten clones.

V lost 0 bases and J lost 2 bases; the stretch between them is 10 bases long. Its CDR3 holds 16 amino acids, cysteine through phenylalanine. Only the CDR3 part of the read is kept: 48 bases, read in frame from the first base. Looking up the germline V gene yields CDR1 LGHNA and CDR2 YSLEER. Libraries of naive CD8 T cells were generated from roughly 21,000 to 960,000 sorted cells, with 10%, 30% or 50% of the purified RNA used. Naive CD8 T cells, defined as CD8+CD4-CCR7+CD45RA+, were FACS-sorted into RLT Plus buffer on a BD FACSAria II. To test detection sensitivity, Jurkat RNA equivalent to more than 8 TCR copies was spiked into samples of roughly 18,000-1,000,000 naive CD8 T cells. CD8 T cells were enriched with RosetteSep CD8+ T Cell Enrichment Cocktail and Ficoll-Paque, followed by ACK red cell lysis.

This clonotype was obtained from a human donor in good health. Some libraries in this study had Jurkat cell RNA spiked in. The V and J segments used are TRBV4-3 and TRBJ2-2; the D segment could be TRBD2, given 6 matching bases. The material sequenced was naive CD8+ T cells from blood, with Jurkat cell RNA spiked in. The cell subset or site tag for this specimen amounts to: FACS-sorted CD8+CD4-CCR7+CD45RA+ naive T cells. The CDR3 reads CASSQDAEGNTGELFF. The DNA sequence reads TGCGCCAGCAGCCAAGACGCGGAGGGAAACACCGGGGAGCTGTTTTTT.